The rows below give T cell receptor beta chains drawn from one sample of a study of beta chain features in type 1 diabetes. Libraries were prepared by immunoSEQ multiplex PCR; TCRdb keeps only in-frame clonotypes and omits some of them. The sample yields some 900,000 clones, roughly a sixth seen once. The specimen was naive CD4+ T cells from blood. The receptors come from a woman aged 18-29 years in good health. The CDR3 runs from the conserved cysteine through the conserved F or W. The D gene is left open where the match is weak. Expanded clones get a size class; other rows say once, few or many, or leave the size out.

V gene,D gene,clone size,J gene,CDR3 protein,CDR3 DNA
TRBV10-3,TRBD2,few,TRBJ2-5,CAIGVAGAQETQYF,TGTGCCATCGGTGTAGCGGGAGCCCAAGAGACCCAGTACTTC
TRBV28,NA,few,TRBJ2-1,CASSLAGTAYNEQFF,TGTGCCAGCAGTTTAGCCGGGACCGCCTACAATGAGCAGTTCTTC
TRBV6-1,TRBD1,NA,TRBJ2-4,CASSEGQGAKNIQYF,TGTGCCAGCAGTGAGGGACAGGGAGCCAAAAACATTCAGTACTTC
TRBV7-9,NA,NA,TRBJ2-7,CASSLALAGGPYTYEQYF,TGTGCCAGCAGCTTAGCGTTGGCAGGCGGCCCTTATACCTACGAGCAGTACTTC
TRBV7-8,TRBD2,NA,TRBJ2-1,CASRPTSGQTYNEQFF,TGTGCCAGCAGGCCAACTAGCGGACAGACCTACAATGAGCAGTTCTTC
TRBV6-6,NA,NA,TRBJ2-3,CASSYPDTQYF,TGTGCCAGCAGTTACCCTGATACGCAGTATTTT
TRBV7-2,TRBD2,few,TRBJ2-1,CASSLAVASGTPYNEQFF,TGTGCCAGCAGCTTAGCGGTAGCTAGCGGGACCCCCTACAATGAGCAGTTCTTC
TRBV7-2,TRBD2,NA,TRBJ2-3,CASSFTRLAGGPLDTQYF,TGTGCCAGCAGCTTTACGAGACTAGCGGGAGGGCCTCTGGATACGCAGTATTTT
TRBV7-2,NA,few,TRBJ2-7,CASSLGSSGAKPWYF,TGTGCCAGCAGCTTAGGGTCATCCGGCGCCAAACCGTGGTACTTC
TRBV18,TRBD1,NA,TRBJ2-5,CASSRTGNQETQYF,TGTGCCAGCTCCAGGACAGGGAACCAAGAGACCCAGTACTTC
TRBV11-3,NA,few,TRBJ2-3,CASSPRWGSDTQYF,TGTGCCAGCAGCCCCCGTTGGGGGTCAGATACGCAGTATTTT
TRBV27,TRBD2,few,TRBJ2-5,CASSLGGLAERETQYF,TGTGCCAGCAGTTTAGGAGGACTAGCGGAGAGGGAGACCCAGTACTTC
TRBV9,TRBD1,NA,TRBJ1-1,CASSVGAGDRTEAFF,TGTGCCAGCAGCGTAGGGGCAGGGGACAGGACTGAAGCTTTCTTT
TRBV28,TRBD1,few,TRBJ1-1,CASRLTGSNTEAFF,TGTGCCAGCAGGTTGACAGGGAGTAACACTGAAGCTTTCTTT
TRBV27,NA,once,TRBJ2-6,CASSFGRSGANVLTF,TGTGCCAGCAGTTTTGGTAGGTCTGGGGCCAACGTCCTGACTTTC
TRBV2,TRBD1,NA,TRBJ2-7,CASSYLSRPGQGTEQYF,TGTGCCAGCAGTTACTTATCCCGTCCGGGACAGGGGACCGAGCAGTACTTC
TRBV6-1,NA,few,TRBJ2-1,CASSENPRERKFF,TGTGCCAGCAGTGAAAACCCCCGGGAGAGGAAGTTCTTC
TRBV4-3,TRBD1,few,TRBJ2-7,CASSQEGGREAQYF,TGCGCCAGCAGCCAAGAAGGGGGCAGGGAAGCGCAGTACTTC
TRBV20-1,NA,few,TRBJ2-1,CSAIRGNEQFF,TGCAGTGCGATCCGGGGGAATGAGCAGTTCTTC
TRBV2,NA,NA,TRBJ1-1,CASSEERGTEAFF,TGTGCCAGCAGTGAAGAAAGGGGCACTGAAGCTTTCTTT
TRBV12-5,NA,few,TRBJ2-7,CASGLFFVGNTYVEQYF,TGTGCTAGTGGTTTGTTTTTTGTGGGGAATACCTACGTGGAGCAGTACTTC
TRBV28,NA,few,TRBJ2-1,CASIASSYNEQFF,TGTGCCAGCATAGCGAGCTCCTACAATGAGCAGTTCTTC
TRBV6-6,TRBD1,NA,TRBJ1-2,CASRNGQGANYGYTF,TGTGCCAGCAGGAACGGACAGGGGGCGAACTATGGCTACACCTTC
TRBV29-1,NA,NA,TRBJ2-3,CSVELSASTDTQYF,TGCAGCGTTGAACTTTCAGCTAGCACAGATACGCAGTATTTT
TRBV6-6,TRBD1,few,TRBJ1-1,CASSPPRQGAIGAFF,TGTGCCAGCAGTCCCCCCAGACAGGGAGCGATCGGGGCTTTCTTT
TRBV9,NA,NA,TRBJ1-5,CASSVEEGRPQHF,TGTGCCAGCAGCGTAGAGGAAGGTCGTCCCCAGCATTTT
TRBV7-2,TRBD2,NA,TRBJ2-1,CASSLSGRNEQFF,TGTGCCAGCAGCCTCAGCGGGAGAAATGAGCAGTTCTTC
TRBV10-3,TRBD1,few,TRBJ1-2,CAISQSPGQGPYGYTF,TGTGCCATCAGCCAGAGTCCGGGACAGGGGCCCTATGGCTACACCTTC
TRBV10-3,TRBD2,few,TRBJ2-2,CATTSGLAGGKVPGELFF,TGTGCCACGACTTCGGGACTAGCGGGAGGAAAGGTCCCCGGGGAGCTGTTTTTT
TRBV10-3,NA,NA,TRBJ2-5,CAISESKRTQETQYF,TGTGCCATCAGTGAGTCGAAGCGGACACAAGAGACCCAGTACTTC
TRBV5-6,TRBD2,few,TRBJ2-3,CASSLLGPRLAELEDTQYF,TGTGCCAGCAGCTTGCTTGGACCTAGACTAGCGGAGTTGGAAGATACGCAGTATTTT
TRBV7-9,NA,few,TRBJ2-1,CASSLTGTITNEQFF,TGTGCCAGCAGCTTAACCGGGACGATCACCAATGAGCAGTTCTTC
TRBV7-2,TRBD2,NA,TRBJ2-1,CASSLVAGVGYNEQFF,TGTGCCAGCAGCTTAGTGGCGGGAGTGGGTTACAATGAGCAGTTCTTC
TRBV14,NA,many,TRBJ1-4,CASSQGVWNEKLFF,TGTGCCAGCAGCCAAGGGGTATGGAATGAAAAACTGTTTTTT
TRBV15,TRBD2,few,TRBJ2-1,CATSRDPSGSSGGEQFF,TGTGCCACCAGCAGAGATCCTAGCGGGAGTTCAGGCGGTGAGCAGTTCTTC
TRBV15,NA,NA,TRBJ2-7,CATSRETAYEQYF,TGTGCCACCAGCAGAGAAACAGCCTACGAGCAGTACTTC
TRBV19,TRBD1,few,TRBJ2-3,CASRHRQGQGDTQYF,TGTGCCAGTAGGCACCGACAGGGGCAGGGGGATACGCAGTATTTT
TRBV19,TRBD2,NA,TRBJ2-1,CASSMGGTRFLNEQFF,TGTGCCAGTAGTATGGGTGGGACTAGGTTCCTCAATGAGCAGTTCTTC
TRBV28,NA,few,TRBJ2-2,CASSHNTGELFF,TGTGCCAGCAGTCATAACACCGGGGAGCTGTTTTTT
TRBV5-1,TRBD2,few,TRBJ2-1,CASSLLAESYNEQFF,TGCGCCAGCAGCTTACTAGCGGAGTCCTACAATGAGCAGTTCTTC
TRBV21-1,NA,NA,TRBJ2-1,CASSNLAGGDNEQFF,TGTGCCAGCAGCAATCTAGCGGGGGGGGACAATGAGCAGTTCTTC
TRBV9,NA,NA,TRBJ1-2,CASSVAKGDWSPPTSDGYTF,TGTGCCAGCAGCGTAGCTAAAGGGGACTGGTCACCACCCACGTCGGATGGCTACACCTTC
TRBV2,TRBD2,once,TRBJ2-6,CASRGLVGANVLTF,TGTGCCAGCAGGGGACTAGTTGGGGCCAACGTCCTGACTTTC
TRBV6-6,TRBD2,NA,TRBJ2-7,CASIRYSGDPGGEQYF,TGTGCCAGCATTCGGTACAGCGGAGACCCCGGGGGGGAGCAGTACTTC
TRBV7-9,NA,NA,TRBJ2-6,CASSVLSSGANVLTF,TGTGCCAGCAGCGTACTGAGCTCTGGGGCCAACGTCCTGACTTTC
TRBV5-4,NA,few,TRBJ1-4,CASSIQGTNEKLFF,TGTGCCAGCAGCATACAGGGTACTAATGAAAAACTGTTTTTT
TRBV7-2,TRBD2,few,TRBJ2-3,CASRTSGTDTQYF,TGTGCCAGCAGAACTAGCGGCACAGATACGCAGTATTTT
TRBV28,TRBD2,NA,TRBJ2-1,CASSTPGLVNEQFF,TGTGCCAGCAGTACACCGGGACTAGTCAATGAGCAGTTCTTC
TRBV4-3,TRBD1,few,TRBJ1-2,CASSPGQGLNYGYTF,TGCGCCAGCAGCCCAGGACAGGGGTTGAACTATGGCTACACCTTC
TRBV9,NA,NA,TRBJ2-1,CASSRSANNEQFF,TGTGCCAGCAGCCGGTCGGCTAACAATGAGCAGTTCTTC
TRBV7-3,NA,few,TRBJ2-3,CASSSGLLPQYF,TGTGCCAGCAGCTCGGGCCTATTGCCGCAGTATTTT
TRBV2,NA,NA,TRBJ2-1,CASSETLGLEQFF,TGTGCCAGCAGTGAAACCCTGGGTCTTGAGCAGTTCTTC
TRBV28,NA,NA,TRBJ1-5,CASAHTQPQHF,TGTGCCAGCGCACACACTCAGCCCCAGCATTTT
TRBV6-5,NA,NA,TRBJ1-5,CASSYSGDQPQHF,TGTGCCAGCAGTTACTCGGGAGATCAGCCCCAGCATTTT
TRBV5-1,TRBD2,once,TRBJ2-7,CASTLVGGRVPYEQYF,TGCGCCAGCACCCTAGTGGGCGGGAGAGTACCCTACGAGCAGTACTTC
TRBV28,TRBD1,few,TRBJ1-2,CASSLFRDSGRGYTF,TGTGCCAGCAGTTTATTCCGGGACAGCGGTCGGGGCTACACCTTC
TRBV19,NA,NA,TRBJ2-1,CASSPLGRGENEQFF,TGTGCCAGTAGTCCACTTGGGAGGGGGGAGAATGAGCAGTTCTTC
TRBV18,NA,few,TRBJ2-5,CASSVLATQETQYF,TGTGCCAGCTCAGTGTTAGCGACCCAAGAGACCCAGTACTTC
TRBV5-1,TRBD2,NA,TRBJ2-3,CASSPLTSGRADTQYF,TGCGCCAGCAGCCCCCTGACTAGCGGGAGAGCGGATACGCAGTATTTT
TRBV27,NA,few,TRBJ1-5,CASSSQSQPNQPQHF,TGTGCCAGCAGTTCACAGAGTCAGCCAAATCAGCCCCAGCATTTT